The 7 T cell receptor beta chains given below trace back to one sample, sequenced in a study of T cell clonality in common variable immunodeficiency. The data were produced by immunoSEQ multiplex PCR, yet TCRdb's version contains in-frame clones alone and is incomplete. Observed in the sample are about 42,000 clones, none of them singletons. The sample comprised peripheral blood mononuclear cells. Every receptor here comes from a person aged 18-69 years in good health.

This clone was seen at least ten times. The read terminates 3 residues ahead of where the CDR3 ends, so the germline J gene completes it. V gene TRBV20-1 combines with J gene TRBJ2-7; D is possibly TRBD1 (5 bases). Germline CDR1 is DFQATT and CDR2 is SNEGSKA (reference sequence). The CDR3 has 19 amino acids. V dropped 1 base and J dropped 1 base, with 26 bases sitting between them. Partial CDR3 DNA: TGCAGTGCTAGAGCTCCAGGGCGCGTTGGTGGGATTGCATCCTACGAG. Its translation is CSARAPGRVGGIASYE. The CDR3 as a whole reads CSARAPGRVGGIASYEQYF.

This clone was detected only a few times. The read gets to within 3 residues of the CDR3 end, and the germline J gene fills in the rest. The chain uses TRBV30 and TRBJ1-2, with D hard to call. Germline V CDR1 and CDR2: GTSNPN, SVGIG (reference sequence). The CDR3 is 15 amino acids. The chain's CDR3 is CAWFQFRGDIYDYTF. Incomplete CDR3 DNA: TGTGCCTGGTTCCAATTCCGGGGTGACATTTACGAC.

At least ten counts were recorded for this clone. The read ends 3 residues shy of where the CDR3 ends; the end is completed using the germline J gene. The V call is TRBV5-1, the J call TRBJ2-3, with D possibly matching TRBD2 (5 bases). In germline, CDR1 is SGHRS, CDR2 YFSETQ. The CDR3 is made up of 14 amino acids. Trimming removed 0 bases from V and 6 bases from J, with 11 bases in between. The CDR3 region is CASSLERGGDTQYF. The DNA read from the CDR3 is TGCGCCAGCAGCTTGGAGCGAGGCGGGGATACG.

This clone appeared many times. The read ends 3 residues shy of where the CDR3 ends; the end is completed using the germline J gene. V and J are TRBV6-2 or TRBV6-3 and TRBJ2-1; 7 nucleotides agree with TRBD2. The germline V gene encodes CDR1 MNHEY and CDR2 SVGEGT. This CDR3 contains 14 residues. J gave up 6 bases and V 5 bases, and 7 bases lay outside the gene matches. The sequenced CDR3 bases are TGTGCCAGCAGTCTAGGACTAGAGGGCAATGAG. This gives the protein CASSLGLEGNE. The whole CDR3 region reads CASSLGLEGNEQFF.

At least ten counts were recorded for this clone. The DNA read from the CDR3 is TGCAGTGCTTACAGGCTGGGGAATGATGGC. This encodes CSAYRLGNDG. The CDR3 in full is CSAYRLGNDGYTF. This rearrangement joins TRBV20-1 to TRBJ1-2, with D maybe TRBD1 (5 bases). Sequencing ends 3 residues short of the CDR3 end; the germline J gene provides the rest. The CDR3 is made up of 13 amino acids. Trimming pared 5 bases from V and 6 bases from J, leaving 16 bases between. Germline assignment: CDR1 DFQATT and CDR2 SNEGSKA (reference sequence).

This clone appeared many times. The read halts 3 residues ahead of the CDR3 end, with the missing end drawn from the germline J gene. V gene TRBV20-1 combines with J gene TRBJ2-1; TRBD2 agrees at 9 bases. The germline CDR1 and CDR2 sequences are DFQATT and SNEGSKA (reference sequence). The CDR3 runs to 19 residues. With 3 bases clipped from V and 2 bases from J, the junction kept 17 bases outside the gene matches. CDR3 region: CSASDVWASSGEAYNEQFF. The DNA read from the CDR3 is TGCAGTGCTAGTGACGTCTGGGCTTCTAGCGGGGAAGCCTACAATGAG.

This clone has a count of ten or more. Read data end 3 residues before the CDR3 end; the end is taken from the germline J gene. This chain uses TRBV5-4 with TRBJ1-5; unclear D gene. CDR3 length equals 16 residues. V was cut by 4 bases and J by 3 bases, with 17 bases left in between. Germline V gives CDR1 SGHNT, CDR2 YYREEE (reference sequence). CDR3 bases read: TGTGCCAGCAGCGGCCCAACGGGGATAAACAATCAGCCC. Its protein is CASSGPTGINNQP. The whole CDR3 protein is CASSGPTGINNQPQHF.